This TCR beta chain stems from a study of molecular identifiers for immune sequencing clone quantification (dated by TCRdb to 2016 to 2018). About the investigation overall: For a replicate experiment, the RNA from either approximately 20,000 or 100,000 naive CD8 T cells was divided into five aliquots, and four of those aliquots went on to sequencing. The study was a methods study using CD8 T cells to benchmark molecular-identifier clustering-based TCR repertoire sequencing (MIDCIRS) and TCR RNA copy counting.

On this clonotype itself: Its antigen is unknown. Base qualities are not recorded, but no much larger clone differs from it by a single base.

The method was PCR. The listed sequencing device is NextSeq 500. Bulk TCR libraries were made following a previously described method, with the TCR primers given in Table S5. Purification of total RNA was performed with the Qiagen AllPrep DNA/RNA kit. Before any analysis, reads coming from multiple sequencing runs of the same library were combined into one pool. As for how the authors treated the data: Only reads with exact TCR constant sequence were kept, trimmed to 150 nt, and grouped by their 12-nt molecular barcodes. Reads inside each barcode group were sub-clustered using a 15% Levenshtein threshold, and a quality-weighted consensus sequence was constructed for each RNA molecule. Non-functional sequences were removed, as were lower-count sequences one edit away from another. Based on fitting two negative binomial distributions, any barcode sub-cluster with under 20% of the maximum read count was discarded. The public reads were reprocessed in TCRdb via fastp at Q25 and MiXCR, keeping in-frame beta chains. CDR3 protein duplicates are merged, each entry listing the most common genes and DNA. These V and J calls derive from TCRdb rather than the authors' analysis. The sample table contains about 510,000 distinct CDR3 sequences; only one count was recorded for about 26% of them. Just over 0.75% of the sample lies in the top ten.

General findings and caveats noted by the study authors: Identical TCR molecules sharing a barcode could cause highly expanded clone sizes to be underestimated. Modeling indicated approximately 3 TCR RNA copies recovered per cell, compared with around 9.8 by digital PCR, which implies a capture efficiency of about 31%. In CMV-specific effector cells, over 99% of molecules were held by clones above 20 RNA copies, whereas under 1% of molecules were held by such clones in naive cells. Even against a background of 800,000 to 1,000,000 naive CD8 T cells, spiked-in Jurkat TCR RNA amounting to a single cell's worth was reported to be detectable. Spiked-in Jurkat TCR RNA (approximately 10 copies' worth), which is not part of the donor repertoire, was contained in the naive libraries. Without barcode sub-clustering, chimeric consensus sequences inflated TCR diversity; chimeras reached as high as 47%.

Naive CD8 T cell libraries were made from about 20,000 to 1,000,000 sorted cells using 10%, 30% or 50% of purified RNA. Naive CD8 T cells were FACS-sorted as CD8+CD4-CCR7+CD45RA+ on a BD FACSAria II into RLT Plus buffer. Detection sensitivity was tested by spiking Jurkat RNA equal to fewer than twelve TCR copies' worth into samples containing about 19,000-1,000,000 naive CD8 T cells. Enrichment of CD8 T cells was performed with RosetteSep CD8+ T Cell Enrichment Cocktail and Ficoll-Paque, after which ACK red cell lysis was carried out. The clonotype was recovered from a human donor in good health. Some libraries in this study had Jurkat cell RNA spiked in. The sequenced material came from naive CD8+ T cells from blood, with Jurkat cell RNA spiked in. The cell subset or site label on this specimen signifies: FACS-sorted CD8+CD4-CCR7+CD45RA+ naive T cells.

The DNA sequence is given as TGTGCCAGTAGTATCGGGATGGGGCGTCGCTACGAGCAGTACTTC. It specifies CASSIGMGRRYEQYF. The sequence links TRBV19 to TRBJ2-7; the D gene is perhaps TRBD1 or TRBD2, as each covers 5 bases. CDR1 LNHDA and CDR2 SQIVND were looked up in the germline V gene (reference sequence). Trimming at the junction amounts to 3 bases on V and 3 bases on J, and the germline ends lie 15 bases apart. The CDR3 measures 15 amino acids from cysteine to phenylalanine. Only the CDR3 DNA is retained, 45 bases long and in frame from the first base.